At least ten counts were recorded for the clone carrying this TCR beta chain. The sample originates from a study of early T cells in non-severe SARS-CoV-2 infection. Separate cDNA molecules each had unique molecular identifiers attached to them. TCRdb reprocessed the 5' RACE reads with MiXCR, giving one entry per CDR3 protein. The table records some 45,000 distinct CDR3 sequences, over 8% of them present only once. V was shortened by 6 bases and J by 5 bases, with 9 bases between the two germline ends. CDR1 is SNHLY and CDR2 is FYNNEI in the germline V gene. This CDR3 spans 12 amino acids. This sample comprised whole blood, obtained at baseline. The chain uses TRBV2 and TRBJ2-3; D could derive from TRBD1 or TRBD2 (5 bases each). The sequence came from an adult who was a healthcare worker with PCR-confirmed SARS-CoV-2 infection or an uninfected control (not recorded which). CDR3 sequence reads: CASRGEGDTQYF. The CDR3 DNA follows: TGTGCCAGCAGGGGGGAAGGAGATACGCAGTATTTT.